The entry that follows covers one TCR beta chain sequence. Its specificity is not known. Clones were sequenced by immunoSEQ multiplex PCR, and TCRdb holds only the in-frame ones, with some missing. The sample includes over 95,000 clones, almost 90% of them seen just once. The data belong to a study of T cell responses to AZD1222 COVID-19 vaccine. General study findings and limits: Females outnumbered males among donors, who were mostly white British; clonal diversity was possibly underestimated. The study found vaccine-associated CD4 TCRs spanning spike, dominant at 160-218 and 743-854. At baseline, seropositivity was found in only a handful of AZD1222 recipients.

CDR1 and CDR2 (germline): LGHDT, YNNKEL (reference sequence). The CDR3 is 15 amino acids. Between the trimmed V and J ends, which lost 0 bases and 4 bases, there was a span of 12 bases. The rearrangement uses TRBV3-1 (or the pseudogene TRBV3-2) and TRBJ1-2, with unresolved D. The sequencing used peripheral blood, collected 28 days after the second AZD1222 dose. The TCR originated in an adult who received the AZD1222 COVID-19 vaccine. CDR3 coding DNA: TGTGCCAGCAGCCAAGATCTAAGGGAGTCCTATGGCTACACCTTC. Translating gives CASSQDLRESYGYTF.